This T cell receptor beta chain stems from a study of cytomegalovirus exposure and HLA in healthy donors. Study-wide results and caveats: Cytomegalovirus status was reportedly diagnosed by the classifier with high sensitivity and specificity. For most TCR sequences rarity was the rule, although some public TCRs occurred in many donors. A prior analysis recorded that most TCR beta V segments were productive about 87% or about 30% of the time. A later analysis found TCR association rates differed by HLA locus, highest for DRB1 and lowest for HLA-C.

The PCR contained 60 Vbeta and 13 Jbeta primers. The protocol was immunoSEQ multiplex PCR, while the TCRdb copy is restricted to in-frame clones and leaves out a portion. The table lists some 190,000 clones, over 65% of them singletons, with about 1.5% in the top ten. Germline V gene data show CDR1 as SEHNR and CDR2 as FQNEAQ (reference sequence). The length of the CDR3 is 14 residues. This clone was detected only a few times. No antigen is known for it. An end of the junction does not agree with germline; a read error may underlie this. This rearrangement joins TRBV7-9 to TRBJ2-7; 7 nucleotides line up with TRBD1. The material sequenced was PBMCs. This receptor was identified in a man aged 18 to 30 in good health and CMV-seronegative. The CDR3 sequence is CSSSLLGTAYEQYF. CDR3 nucleotide sequence: TGTTCCAGCAGCCTTCTGGGGACAGCCTACGAGCAGTACTTC. Together with reference TRBV7-9 and TRBJ2-7, the CDR3 gives the full variable domain: DTGVSQNPRHKITKRGQNVTFRCDPISEHNRLYWYRQTLGQGPEFLTYFQNEAQLEKSRLLSDRFSAERPKGSFSTLEIQRTEQGDSAMYLCSSSLLGTAYEQYFGPGTRLTVT.